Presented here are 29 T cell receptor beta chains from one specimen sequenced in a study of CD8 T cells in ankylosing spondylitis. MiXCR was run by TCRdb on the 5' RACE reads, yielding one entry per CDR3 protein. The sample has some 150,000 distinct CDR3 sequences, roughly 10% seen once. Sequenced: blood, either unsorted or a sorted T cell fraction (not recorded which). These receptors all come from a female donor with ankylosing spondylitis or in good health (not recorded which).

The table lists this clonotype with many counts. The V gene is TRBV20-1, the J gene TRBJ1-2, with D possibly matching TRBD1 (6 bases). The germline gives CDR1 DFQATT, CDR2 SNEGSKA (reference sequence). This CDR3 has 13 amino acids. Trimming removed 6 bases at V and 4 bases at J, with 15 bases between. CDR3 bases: TGCAGTGCATTGGGGGGCTTGGGCTATGGCTACACCTTC. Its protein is CSALGGLGYGYTF.

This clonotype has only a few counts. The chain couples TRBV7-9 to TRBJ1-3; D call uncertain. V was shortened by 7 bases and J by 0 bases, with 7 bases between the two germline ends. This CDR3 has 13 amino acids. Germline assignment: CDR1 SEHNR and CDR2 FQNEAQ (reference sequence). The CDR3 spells CASKIDSGNTIYF. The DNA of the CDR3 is TGTGCCAGCAAAATCGACTCTGGAAACACCATATATTTT.

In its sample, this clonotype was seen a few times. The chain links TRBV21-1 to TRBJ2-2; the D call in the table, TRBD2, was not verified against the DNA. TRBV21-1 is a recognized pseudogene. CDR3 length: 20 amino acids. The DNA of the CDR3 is TGTGCCAGCAGCAAATCCGGGACTAGCGGGAAATATGCTCGTAGCGGGGAGCTGTTTTTT. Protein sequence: CASSKSGTSGKYARSGELFF.

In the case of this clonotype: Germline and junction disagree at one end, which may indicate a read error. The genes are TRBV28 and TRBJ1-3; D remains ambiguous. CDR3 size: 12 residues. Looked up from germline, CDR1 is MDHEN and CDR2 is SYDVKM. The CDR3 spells CTSTSVGNTIYF. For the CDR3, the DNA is TGTACCAGCACCAGTGTTGGAAACACCATATATTTT.

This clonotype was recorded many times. The CDR3: CASSLVAGEADTQYF. CDR3 bases: TGCGCCAGCAGCTTGGTAGCGGGGGAGGCGGATACGCAGTATTTT. V and J are TRBV5-1 and TRBJ2-3; 9 bases fit TRBD2. The V segment lost 0 bases and the J segment 6 bases; nucleotides outside the gene matches: 5. Per the germline V gene, CDR1 is SGHRS and CDR2 is YFSETQ. The CDR3 covers 15 residues.

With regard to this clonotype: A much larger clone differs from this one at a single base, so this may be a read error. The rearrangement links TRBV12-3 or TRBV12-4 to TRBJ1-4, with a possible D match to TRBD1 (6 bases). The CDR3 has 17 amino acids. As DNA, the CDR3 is TGTGCCAACAGTTCCAACTCGTACAGGGCCGTTAATGAAAAACTGTTTTTT. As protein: CANSSNSYRAVNEKLFF.

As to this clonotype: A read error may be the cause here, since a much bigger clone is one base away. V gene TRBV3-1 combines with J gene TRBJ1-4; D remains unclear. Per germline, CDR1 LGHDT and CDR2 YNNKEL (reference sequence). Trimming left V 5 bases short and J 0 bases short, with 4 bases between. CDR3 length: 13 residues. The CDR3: CASSFATNEKLFF. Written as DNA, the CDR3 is TGTGCCAGCAGCTTCGCAACTAATGAAAAACTGTTTTTT.

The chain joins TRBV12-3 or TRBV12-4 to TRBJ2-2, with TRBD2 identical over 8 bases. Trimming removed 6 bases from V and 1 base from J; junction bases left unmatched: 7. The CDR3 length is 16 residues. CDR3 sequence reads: CASRPTGGGNTGELFF. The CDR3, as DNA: TGTGCCAGCAGACCAACCGGGGGGGGGAACACCGGGGAGCTGTTTTTT.

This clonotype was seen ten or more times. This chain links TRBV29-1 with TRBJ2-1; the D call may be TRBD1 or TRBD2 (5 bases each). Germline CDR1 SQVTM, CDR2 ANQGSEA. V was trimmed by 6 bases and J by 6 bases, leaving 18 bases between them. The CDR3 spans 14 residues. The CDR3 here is CSVGPWTRGNEQFF. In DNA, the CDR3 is TGCAGCGTCGGTCCGTGGACACGGGGCAATGAGCAGTTCTTC.

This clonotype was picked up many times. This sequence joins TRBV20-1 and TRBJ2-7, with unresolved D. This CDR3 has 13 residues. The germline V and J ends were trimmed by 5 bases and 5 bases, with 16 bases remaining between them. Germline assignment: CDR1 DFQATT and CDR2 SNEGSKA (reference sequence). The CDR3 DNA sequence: TGCAGTGCTTGTACCCAGGTTGGGAACGAGCAGTACTTC. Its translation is CSACTQVGNEQYF.

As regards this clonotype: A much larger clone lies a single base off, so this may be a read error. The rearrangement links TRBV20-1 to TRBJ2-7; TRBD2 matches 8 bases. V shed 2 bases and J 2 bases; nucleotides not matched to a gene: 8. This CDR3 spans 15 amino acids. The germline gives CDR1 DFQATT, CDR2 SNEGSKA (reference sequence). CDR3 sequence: CSARPGLVGTYEQYF. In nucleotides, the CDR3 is TGCAGTGCTAGACCGGGACTAGTGGGAACCTACGAGCAGTACTTC.

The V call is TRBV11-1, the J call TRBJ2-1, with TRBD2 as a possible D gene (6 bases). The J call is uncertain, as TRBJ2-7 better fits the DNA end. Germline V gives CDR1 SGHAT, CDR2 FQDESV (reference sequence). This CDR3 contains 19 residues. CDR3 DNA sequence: TGTGCCATTCCGAGCGCGGGACTTGTGGCTCGAGGGACCTACAATGAGCAGTACTTC. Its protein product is CAIPSAGLVARGTYNEQYF.

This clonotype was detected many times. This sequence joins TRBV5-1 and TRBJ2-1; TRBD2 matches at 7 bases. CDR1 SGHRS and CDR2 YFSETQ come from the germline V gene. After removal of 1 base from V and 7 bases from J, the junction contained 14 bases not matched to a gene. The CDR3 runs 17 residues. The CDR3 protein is CASSLLVGGGRYNEQFF. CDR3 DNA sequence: TGCGCCAGCAGCTTGTTGGTGGGGGGAGGGCGTTATAATGAGCAGTTCTTC.

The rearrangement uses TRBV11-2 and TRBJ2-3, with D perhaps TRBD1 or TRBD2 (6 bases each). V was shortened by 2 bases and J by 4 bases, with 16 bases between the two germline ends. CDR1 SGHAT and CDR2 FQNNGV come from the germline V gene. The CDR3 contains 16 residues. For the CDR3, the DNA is TGTGCCAGCAGCTTACATCAGGGGAGGAGGCCAGATACGCAGTATTTT. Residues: CASSLHQGRRPDTQYF.

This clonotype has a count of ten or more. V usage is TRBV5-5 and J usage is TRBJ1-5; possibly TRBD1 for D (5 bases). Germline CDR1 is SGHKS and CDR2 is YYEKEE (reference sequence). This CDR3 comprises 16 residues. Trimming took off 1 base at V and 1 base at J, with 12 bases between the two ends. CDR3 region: CASSLSGGRSNQPQHF. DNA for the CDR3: TGTGCCAGCAGCTTGTCCGGGGGTCGGAGCAATCAGCCCCAGCATTTT.

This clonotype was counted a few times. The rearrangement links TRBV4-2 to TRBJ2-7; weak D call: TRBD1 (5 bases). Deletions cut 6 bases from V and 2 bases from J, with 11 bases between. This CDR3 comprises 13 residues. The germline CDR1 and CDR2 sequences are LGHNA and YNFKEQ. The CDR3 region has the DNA TGTGCCAGCAGACCCGACAGCACCTACGAGCAGTACTTC. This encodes CASRPDSTYEQYF.

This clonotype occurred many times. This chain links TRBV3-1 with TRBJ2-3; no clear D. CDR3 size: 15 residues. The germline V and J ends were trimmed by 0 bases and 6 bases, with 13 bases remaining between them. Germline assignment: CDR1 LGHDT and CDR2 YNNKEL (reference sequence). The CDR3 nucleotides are TGTGCCAGCAGCCAAGATAACGGTGGTGAGGATACGCAGTATTTT. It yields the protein CASSQDNGGEDTQYF.

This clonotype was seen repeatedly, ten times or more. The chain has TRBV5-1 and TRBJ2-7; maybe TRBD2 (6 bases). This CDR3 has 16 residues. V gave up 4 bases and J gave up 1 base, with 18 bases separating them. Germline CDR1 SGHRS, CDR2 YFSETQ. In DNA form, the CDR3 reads TGCGCCAGCAGCCCGGTTGGGACTCTTCAATCCTACGAGCAGTACTTC. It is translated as CASSPVGTLQSYEQYF. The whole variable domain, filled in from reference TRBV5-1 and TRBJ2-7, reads KAGVTQTPRYLIKTRGQQVTLSCSPISGHRSVSWYQQTPGQGLQFLFEYFSETQRNKGNFPGRFSGRQFSNSRSEMNVSTLELGDSALYLCASSPVGTLQSYEQYFGPGTRLTVT.

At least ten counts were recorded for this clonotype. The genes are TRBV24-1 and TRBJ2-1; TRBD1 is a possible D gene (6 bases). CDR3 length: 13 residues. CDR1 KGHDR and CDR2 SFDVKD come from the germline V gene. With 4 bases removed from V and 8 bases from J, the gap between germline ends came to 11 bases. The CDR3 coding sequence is TGTGCCACCAGTGAGGCACAGGGTTATGAGCAGTTCTTC. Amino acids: CATSEAQGYEQFF.

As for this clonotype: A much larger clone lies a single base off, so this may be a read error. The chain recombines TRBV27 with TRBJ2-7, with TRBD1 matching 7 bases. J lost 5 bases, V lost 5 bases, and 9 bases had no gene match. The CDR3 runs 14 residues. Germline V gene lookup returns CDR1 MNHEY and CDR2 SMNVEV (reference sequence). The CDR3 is CASSDRQGPHEQYF. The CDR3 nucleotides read TGTGCCAGCAGTGACCGACAGGGCCCCCACGAGCAGTACTTC.

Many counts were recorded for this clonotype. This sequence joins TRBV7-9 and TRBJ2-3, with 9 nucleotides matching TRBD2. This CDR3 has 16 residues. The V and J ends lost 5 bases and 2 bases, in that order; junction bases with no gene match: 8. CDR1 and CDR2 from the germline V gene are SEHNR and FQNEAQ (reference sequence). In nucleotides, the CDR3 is TGTGCCAGCAGCCCCGGGACTAGCCGGCTCACAGATACGCAGTATTTT. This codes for CASSPGTSRLTDTQYF.

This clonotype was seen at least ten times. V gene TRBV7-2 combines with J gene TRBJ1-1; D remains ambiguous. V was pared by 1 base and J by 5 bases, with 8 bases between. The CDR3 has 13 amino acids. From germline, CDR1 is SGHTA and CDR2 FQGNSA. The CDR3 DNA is TGTGCCAGCAGCTTAGATTTCCGGACTGAAGCTTTCTTT. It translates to CASSLDFRTEAFF. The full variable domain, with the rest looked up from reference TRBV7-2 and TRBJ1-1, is GAGVSQSPSNKVTEKGKDVELRCDPISGHTALYWYRQSLGQGLEFLIYFQGNSAPDKSGLPSDRFSAERTGGSVSTLTIQRTQQEDSAVYLCASSLDFRTEAFFGQGTRLTVV.

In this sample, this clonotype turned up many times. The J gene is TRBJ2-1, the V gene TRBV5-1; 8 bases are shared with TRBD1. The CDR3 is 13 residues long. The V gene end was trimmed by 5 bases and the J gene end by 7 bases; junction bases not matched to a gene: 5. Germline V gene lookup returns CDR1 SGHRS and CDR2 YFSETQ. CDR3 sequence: CASSLTGGNEQFF. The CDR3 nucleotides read TGCGCCAGCAGTCTCACAGGGGGAAATGAGCAGTTCTTC.

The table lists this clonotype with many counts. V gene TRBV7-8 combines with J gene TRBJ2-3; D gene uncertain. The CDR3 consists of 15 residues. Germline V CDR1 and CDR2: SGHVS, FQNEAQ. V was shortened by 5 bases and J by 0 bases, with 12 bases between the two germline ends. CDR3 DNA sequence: TGTGCCAGCAGCCCCCGCGGCGAAAGCACAGATACGCAGTATTTT. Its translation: CASSPRGESTDTQYF.

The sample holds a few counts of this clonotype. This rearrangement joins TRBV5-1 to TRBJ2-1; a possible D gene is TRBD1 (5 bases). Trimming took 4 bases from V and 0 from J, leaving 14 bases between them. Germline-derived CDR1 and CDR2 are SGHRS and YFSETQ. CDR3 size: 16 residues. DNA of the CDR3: TGCGCCAGCAGCCATAGACAGAGAAGCTCCTACAATGAGCAGTTCTTC. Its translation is CASSHRQRSSYNEQFF.

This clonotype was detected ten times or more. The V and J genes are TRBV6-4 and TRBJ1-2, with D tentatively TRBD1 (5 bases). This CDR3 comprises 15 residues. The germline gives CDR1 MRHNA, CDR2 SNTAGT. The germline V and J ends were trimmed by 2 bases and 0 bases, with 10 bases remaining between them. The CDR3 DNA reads TGTGCCAGCAGTGACAGCAGGGACGCTAACTATGGCTACACCTTC. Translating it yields CASSDSRDANYGYTF.

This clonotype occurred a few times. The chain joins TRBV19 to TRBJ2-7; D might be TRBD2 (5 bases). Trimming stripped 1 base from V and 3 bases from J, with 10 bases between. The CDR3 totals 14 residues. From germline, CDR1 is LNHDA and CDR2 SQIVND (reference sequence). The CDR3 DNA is TGTGCCAGTAGTATAGCCCCAGGAGGCTACGAGCAGTACTTC. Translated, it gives CASSIAPGGYEQYF.

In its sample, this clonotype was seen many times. The CDR3 DNA sequence: TGTGCCAGCAGCTTAGGGCTCCTCTACGAGCAGTACTTC. Translation gives CASSLGLLYEQYF. The chain uses TRBV7-9 and TRBJ2-7, with D unresolved. This CDR3 is built from 13 residues. V lost 1 base and J 3 bases, leaving 7 bases between the germline ends. Germline CDR1 reads SEHNR; CDR2 reads FQNEAQ (reference sequence).

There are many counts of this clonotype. CDR3 sequence (DNA): TGTGCCAGCAGCGTAGCTGCAGATGGAAACACCATATATTTT. This codes for CASSVAADGNTIYF. The gene calls are TRBV9 and TRBJ1-3; D is unclear. Germline CDR1 reads SGDLS; CDR2 reads YYNGEE. Trimming took off 0 bases at V and 3 bases at J, with 7 bases between the two ends. The CDR3 totals 14 residues.